This T cell receptor beta chain was recovered during a study of blood T cell repertoires in COVID-19 (dated by TCRdb to the early 2020s). As for the study more broadly: The collaborator samples originated in the United States, Italy and Spain and spanned the acute and convalescent phases of COVID-19. The material from the prospective study consisted of cDNA or gDNA derived from T cells, B-cell-depleted T cells, or PBMCs. The repertoires were released in a freely available public database intended as a resource for research on the immune response to SARS-CoV-2. Where available, HLA class I and class II types were obtained from metadata supplied by the sample provider rather than from assay-based typing. Deeply sampled blood TCRbeta repertoires from subjects exposed to, actively infected with, or recovered from COVID-19 were included in the dataset. The samples were drawn from two sources: the first 160 participants of the ongoing ImmuneRACE study, and 1,254 subjects contributed by 6 global collaborators. Sample metadata almost always included a de-identified subject ID, COVID-19 status, age in years and sex.

Concerning this clone: The clone's antigen remains unknown. The sample holds no much larger clone one base away, and base qualities are not on file.

TCRbeta CDR3 regions were amplified from genomic DNA by means of the immunoSEQ Assay, a bias-controlled multiplex PCR. For the original study's pipeline: Within the assay, amplification of reference gene primers was used to estimate how many nucleated cells each sample contained. To quantify the absolute abundance of each unique TCRbeta CDR3 rearrangement, sequence reads were collapsed and filtered. For each sample, productive Simpson clonality was calculated as the square root of Simpson's diversity index over productive rearrangements. The source is immuneACCESS, and TCRdb retained only in-frame sequences with V and J called. Part of the clones is not carried over; for the studies checked, unresolved V genes explain less than half of this, and the remainder is unexplained. Clone size and the V and J calls come from that table; the DNA yielded D and trimming. In this sample the table shows around 50,000 clones, approximately 82% of which occur a single time. The top ten hold about 5.8% of the sample.

From a lookup of the germline V gene (reference sequence), CDR1 and CDR2 are LNHDA and SQIVND. CDR3 length: 14 amino acids, cysteine to phenylalanine. CDR3 DNA is the only sequence kept; it has 42 bases, read in frame from the first base. Trimming takes 7 bases off V and 3 bases off J; junction bases not matched to a gene: 5. Points the paper makes about the study in general: How much clinical and demographic metadata was included differed by source and by participant, and the metadata was provided uncurated.

Each collaborating institution followed its own protocols to collect whole blood in K2EDTA tubes. For TCRbeta analysis, collaborators shipped samples in one of three forms: frozen whole blood, isolated PBMCs, or DNA extracted from either of those sample types. The rearrangement joined TRBV19 to TRBJ2-2; TRBD1 aligns with 7 central bases. This clonotype was obtained from a human donor in a cohort sampled during active COVID-19. The sequenced sample was peripheral blood. In nucleotide form, the sequence is TGTGCCAGTACGACAGGGAAGTACACCGGGGAGCTGTTTTTT. This yields the protein CASTTGKYTGELFF.